This T cell receptor beta chain was retrieved from a study of blood T cells in healthy people across ages. The study, taken as a whole, reports: Researchers report that TCR beta diversity correlated strongly with naive T cell percentage. Both higher diversity and more naive CD4+ cells marked long-lived donors when set against aged donors.

Concerning this clonotype itself: Its antigen is still unknown.

A J-beta primer mix and a sample-barcoded 5' primer were used in a second PCR of roughly 6 to 12 cycles. From the 5' RACE reads, TCRdb called clonotypes with MiXCR, one entry per CDR3 protein. The repertoire includes 760,000 or so distinct CDR3 sequences, 25% of them detected once, and 9.4% sits in the top ten. CDR1 and CDR2 from the germline V gene are SGDLS and YYNGEE. The CDR3 is 16 amino acids. V was cut by 5 bases and J by 0 bases, with 18 bases left in between. These data also formed part of another study, on T cells of mothers and their children. That paper adds: The entire RNA extract went into cDNA synthesis at approximately 1.5 ug per 15 ul. A slight, non-significant increase in overlap was found for related mother-child pairs relative to unrelated pairs.

The clonotype was recovered from a boy aged 5-17 years in good health. This chain uses TRBV9 with TRBJ2-7; no firm D call. The sample comprised blood. The CDR3 coding sequence is TGTGCCAGCAGGGCTCAGGAAGGTGGCGGCTCCTACGAGCAGTACTTC. This encodes CASRAQEGGGSYEQYF.